This T cell receptor (beta chain) was identified in a study of T cells after yellow fever vaccination. Study-wide results and caveats: In post-booster samples, most primary-vaccination clones reappeared (approximately 96% CD4, approximately 91% CD8).

This CDR3 comprises 16 residues. The V gene lost 1 base and the J gene lost 4 bases, with 15 bases spanning the gap. Germline CDR1 is SEHNR and CDR2 is FQNEAQ (reference sequence). TCRdb analysed the 5' RACE reads with MiXCR anew, one entry per CDR3 protein. The profile shows roughly 240,000 distinct CDR3 sequences, 6% to 8% of them singletons. This clonotype showed up just a few times. Its target is unknown. This sample comprised CD4+ T cells sorted from PBMCs, obtained on the day of the yellow fever booster vaccination. The rearrangement links TRBV7-9 to TRBJ2-3; D is perhaps TRBD1 (5 bases). The TCR was taken from a man aged 30 to 45 who received the YFV17D yellow fever vaccine. CDR3: CASSLEAGRSADTQYF. The CDR3 DNA is TGTGCCAGCAGCTTAGAGGCAGGGCGGTCCGCAGATACGCAGTATTTT.